The next 20 T cell receptor beta chains were all read from a single sample in a study of blood T cell repertoires in COVID-19 (TCRdb year 2020). The protocol used for the library was the immunoSEQ multiplex PCR assay. TCRdb carries this immuneACCESS record with in-frame sequences only. Its versions omit some clonotypes, under half of them owing to an unresolved V gene in the studies checked, with the rest unexplained. Within this sample are some 50,000 clones, with about 77% of them counted one time only. In total, the top ten clones hold around a fifth of the sample. Source material: peripheral blood. Receptor source: a human donor with active or convalescent COVID-19. The donor label of this sample is uncertain.

CDR3 protein: CASSHSTGRSPLHF. CDR3 nucleotides: TGCGCCAGCAGCCACTCAACAGGGAGATCACCCCTCCACTTT. The chain is built from TRBV4-3 and TRBJ1-6; tentatively, D is TRBD1 (6 bases). Trimming pared 3 bases from V and 10 bases from J, leaving 13 bases between. The V gene's germline CDR1 is LGHNA and CDR2 YSLEER. CDR3 length: 14 amino acids.

The chain recombines TRBV25-1 with TRBJ1-5; TRBD1 matches at 7 bases. Trimming cost V 4 bases and J 4 bases; bases outside gene matches: 4. The germline V gene has CDR1 MGHDK and CDR2 SYGVNS. The CDR3 is made up of 14 amino acids. The CDR3 DNA sequence: TGTGCCAGCAGTGGCCGGGACAGAAATCAGCCCCAGCATTTT. Amino acids: CASSGRDRNQPQHF.

This chain joins TRBV2 and TRBJ2-7; TRBD1 agrees at 7 bases. V shed 10 bases, J shed 4 bases, and the junction held 7 bases outside the gene matches. The CDR3 is 12 amino acids. In germline, CDR1 is SNHLY, CDR2 FYNNEI. The CDR3 region is CATRGQTYEQYF. CDR3 nucleotides: TGTGCCACCAGGGGACAGACTTACGAGCAGTACTTC.

This rearrangement joins TRBV20-1 to TRBJ1-3; D unclear. The germline gives CDR1 DFQATT, CDR2 SNEGSKA (reference sequence). V lost 4 bases and J lost 0, with 10 bases in between. The CDR3 is 14 residues long. Here the CDR3 reads CSAIDVSSGNTIYF. As DNA, the CDR3 is TGCAGTGCTATTGACGTGAGCTCTGGAAACACCATATATTTT.

The gene calls are TRBV20-1 and TRBJ1-2, with 7 bases matching TRBD1. Germline assignment: CDR1 DFQATT and CDR2 SNEGSKA (reference sequence). CDR3 size: 11 residues. J lost 8 bases, V lost 1 base, and 1 base had no gene match. CDR3 sequence: CSARGTGGYTF. Written as DNA, the CDR3 is TGCAGTGCTAGAGGGACAGGCGGCTACACCTTC.

This clone was picked up a small number of times. The J gene is TRBJ1-2, the V gene TRBV6-1; 10 bases align to TRBD1. V shed 3 bases and J 7 bases; nucleotides not matched to a gene: 8. The germline gives CDR1 MNHNS, CDR2 SASEGT. The CDR3 spans 15 residues. CDR3 amino acids: CASSEAGTGVVGYTF. CDR3 DNA sequence: TGTGCCAGCAGTGAGGCCGGGACAGGGGTTGTTGGCTACACCTTC.

This clone was picked up a small number of times. In DNA form, the CDR3 reads TGTGCCAGCAGCCAAAAAACAGGGGAGCGTGGCTACACCTTC. The encoded protein is CASSQKTGERGYTF. This chain joins TRBV4-2 and TRBJ1-2; 7 bases are shared with TRBD1. This CDR3 has 14 amino acids. Germline CDR1 is LGHNA and CDR2 is YNFKEQ. Germline trimming cut 2 bases from V and 7 bases from J; bases unmatched to any gene: 7.

The chain employs TRBV7-2 and TRBJ2-3, with D perhaps matching TRBD1 (5 bases). The CDR3 is 16 residues long. Germline loops: CDR1 SGHTA, CDR2 FQGNSA. With 4 bases removed from V and 2 bases from J, the gap between germline ends came to 16 bases. The CDR3 region is CASSYRGDSPTDTQYF. DNA of the CDR3: TGTGCCAGCAGCTACCGCGGAGACAGCCCCACAGATACGCAGTATTTT. The full variable domain, in which reference TRBV7-2 and TRBJ2-3 provide the parts outside the CDR3, is GAGVSQSPSNKVTEKGKDVELRCDPISGHTALYWYRQSLGQGLEFLIYFQGNSAPDKSGLPSDRFSAERTGGSVSTLTIQRTQQEDSAVYLCASSYRGDSPTDTQYFGPGTRLTVL.

V and J are TRBV13 and TRBJ2-6; 9 bases line up with TRBD1. In germline, CDR1 is PRHDT, CDR2 FYEKMQ (reference sequence). The CDR3 is 18 residues long. With 4 bases clipped from V and 0 bases from J, the junction kept 7 bases outside the gene matches. DNA for the CDR3: TGTGCCAGCAGCTCCTCGGGACAGGGCCCCTCTGGGGCCAACGTCCTGACTTTC. Its translation: CASSSSGQGPSGANVLTF.

V usage is TRBV6-5 and J usage is TRBJ2-7; the match to TRBD1 covers 11 bases. Trimming at V came to 6 bases and at J to 3 bases, leaving 4 bases not matched to a gene. Germline V CDR1 and CDR2: MNHEY, SVGAGI. The CDR3 contains 14 residues. CDR3 sequence: CASSGTGGYYEQYF. CDR3 nucleotides: TGTGCCAGCAGCGGGACAGGGGGGTACTACGAGCAGTACTTC.

The chain recombines TRBV13 with TRBJ2-1; 7 bases are a match to TRBD2. This CDR3 has 15 residues. Germline V CDR1 and CDR2: PRHDT, FYEKMQ (reference sequence). With V trimmed by 5 bases and J by 0 bases, 4 bases remained unmatched. The CDR3 region has the DNA TGTGCCAGCAGCCCTAGCGGAAGCTCCTACAATGAGCAGTTCTTC. Amino acid sequence: CASSPSGSSYNEQFF.

This clone was counted between two and nine times. The chain uses TRBV18 and TRBJ2-7; D is undetermined. V lost 3 bases and J lost 5, with 8 bases in between. Germline CDR1 and CDR2: KGHSH and LQKENI. CDR3 length: 12 amino acids. The CDR3 reads CASSPASNEQYF. Here the CDR3 DNA reads TGTGCCAGCTCACCTGCCAGTAACGAGCAGTACTTC.

This rearrangement joins TRBV29-1 to TRBJ1-1, with D uncertain. The V end lost 4 bases, the J end lost 5 bases, and 14 bases lay between the germline ends. Germline-derived CDR1 and CDR2 are SQVTM and ANQGSEA. The CDR3 covers 13 residues. The CDR3 nucleotides read TGCAGCGTTGCAAGGGAAGAGCGGACTGAAGCTTTCTTT. Translated: CSVAREERTEAFF.

The chain couples TRBV16 to TRBJ1-4, with D possibly matching TRBD1 (5 bases). The CDR3 length is 14 residues. Trimming removed 3 bases at V and 8 bases at J, with 13 bases between. The germline CDR1 and CDR2 sequences are KGHSY and FQNENV. For the CDR3, the DNA is TGTGCCAGCAGCCATTCCAGGGTCGGCGAAAAACTGTTTTTT. Its protein product is CASSHSRVGEKLFF.

The CDR3 protein is CASSDKRNTEAFF. Written as DNA, the CDR3 is TGTGCCAGCAGTGATAAGCGGAACACTGAAGCTTTCTTT. The chain has TRBV6-1 and TRBJ1-1, with D unclear. This CDR3 region has 13 residues. V lost 3 bases, J lost 1 base, and 6 bases lay in between. Germline CDR1 reads MNHNS; CDR2 reads SASEGT.

This clone came up once. The V gene is TRBV28, the J gene TRBJ2-2, with D possibly TRBD2 on 5 matching bases. V was pared by 6 bases and J by 2 bases, with 13 bases between. CDR1 is MDHEN and CDR2 is SYDVKM in the germline V gene. The CDR3 contains 15 residues. The CDR3 sequence: CASRPGGTNTGELFF. The CDR3, as DNA: TGTGCCAGCAGACCAGGAGGAACTAACACCGGGGAGCTGTTTTTT.

The rearrangement joins TRBV10-3 to TRBJ2-7, with a possible D match to TRBD2 (5 bases). The V end lost 0 bases, the J end lost 7 bases, and 10 bases lay between the germline ends. This CDR3 contains 13 residues. Germline CDR1 reads ENHRY; CDR2 reads SYGVKD. This CDR3 is CAISESEWEEQYF. The CDR3 DNA is TGTGCCATCAGTGAGTCGGAATGGGAGGAGCAGTACTTC.

This chain uses TRBV5-1 with TRBJ2-7, with 7 bases fitting TRBD1. Germline CDR1 reads SGHRS; CDR2 reads YFSETQ. The CDR3 is 16 amino acids. The ends lost 0 bases at V and 0 bases at J; junction bases unmatched: 6. CDR3 loop: CASSLVRQGISYEQYF. The CDR3 region has the DNA TGCGCCAGCAGCTTGGTCCGACAGGGCATCTCCTACGAGCAGTACTTC.

The chain couples TRBV5-5 to TRBJ2-7, with TRBD1 as a possible D gene (5 bases). CDR3 size: 13 residues. V was trimmed by 0 bases and J by 9 bases, leaving 13 bases between them. Germline CDR1 reads SGHKS; CDR2 reads YYEKEE (reference sequence). The CDR3 nucleotides are TGTGCCAGCAGCTTGGAATGGGGTGGGGCGCAGTACTTC. It specifies CASSLEWGGAQYF. The whole variable domain, remainder taken from reference TRBV5-5 and TRBJ2-7, is DAGVTQSPTHLIKTRGQQVTLRCSPISGHKSVSWYQQVLGQGPQFIFQYYEKEERGRGNFPDRFSARQFPNYSSELNVNALLLGDSALYLCASSLEWGGAQYFGPGTRLTVT.

The chain links TRBV30 to TRBJ2-1, with 8 bases fitting TRBD2. Germline V gene sequence: CDR1 GTSNPN, CDR2 SVGIG (reference sequence). This CDR3 spans 16 amino acids. V trimming: 2 bases; J trimming: 6 bases; junction bases outside the gene matches: 12. The CDR3 DNA reads as TGTGCCTGGAGTCGGTTAGCGGGAAGTTTTCTCAATGAGCAGTTCTTC. This codes for CAWSRLAGSFLNEQFF.